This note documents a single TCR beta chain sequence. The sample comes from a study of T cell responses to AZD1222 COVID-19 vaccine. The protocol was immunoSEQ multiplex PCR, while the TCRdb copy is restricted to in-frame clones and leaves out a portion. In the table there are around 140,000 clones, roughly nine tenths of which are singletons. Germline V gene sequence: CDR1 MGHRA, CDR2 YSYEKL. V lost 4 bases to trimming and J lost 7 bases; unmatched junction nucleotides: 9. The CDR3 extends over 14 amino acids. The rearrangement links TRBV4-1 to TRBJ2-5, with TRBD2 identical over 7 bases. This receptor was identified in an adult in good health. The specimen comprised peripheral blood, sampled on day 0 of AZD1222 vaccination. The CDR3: CASSPREREGTQYF. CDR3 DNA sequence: TGCGCCAGCAGCCCGAGGGAGCGGGAAGGGACCCAGTACTTC.